Each of the 30 T cell receptor beta chains below was sequenced from the same sample in a study of blood T cell repertoires in COVID-19. The protocol was immunoSEQ multiplex PCR, while the TCRdb copy is restricted to in-frame clones and leaves out a portion. The sample includes 75,000 to 90,000 clones, less than 95% seen only once; the top ten take around 0.97%. Specimen: peripheral blood. These receptors came from a woman in her 50s in a cohort sampled during active COVID-19.

The V gene is TRBV12-3 or TRBV12-4, the J gene TRBJ2-5, with 9 nucleotides matching TRBD1. V lost 6 bases, J lost 7 bases, and 6 bases stayed unmatched. The CDR3 consists of 13 residues. CDR3: CASSRDREGTQYF. CDR3 nucleotides: TGTGCCAGCAGCCGGGACAGGGAGGGGACCCAGTACTTC.

V and J are TRBV7-9 and TRBJ2-1, with D possibly matching TRBD1 (6 bases). There are 14 residues in the CDR3. V lost 0 bases, J lost 15 bases, and 18 bases lay in between. Germline assignment: CDR1 SEHNR and CDR2 FQNEAQ (reference sequence). The CDR3 coding sequence is TGTGCCAGCAGCTTAGCGGTCACAGGGTCCAAGTGGTTCTTC. Residues: CASSLAVTGSKWFF.

The genes are TRBV27 and TRBJ1-5; 7 nucleotides line up with TRBD1. The ends lost 2 bases at V and 9 bases at J; junction bases unmatched: 7. Germline values: CDR1 MNHEY, CDR2 SMNVEV (reference sequence). This CDR3 region has 14 residues. In DNA, the CDR3 is TGTGCCAGCAGTTTAACAGGGGCCGCTTGGCCCCAGCATTTT. Protein: CASSLTGAAWPQHF.

The J gene is TRBJ2-7, the V gene TRBV20-1; the match to TRBD2 covers 8 bases. This CDR3 region has 17 residues. Germline values: CDR1 DFQATT, CDR2 SNEGSKA (reference sequence). The V gene end was trimmed by 3 bases and the J gene end by 4 bases; junction bases not matched to a gene: 17. CDR3 DNA sequence: TGCAGTGCTAGTCAGACAGCCGGGACTAGGAGAAATTACGAGCAGTACTTC. Residues: CSASQTAGTRRNYEQYF.

CDR3 amino acids: CASSPRKGVGTEAFF. The CDR3, as DNA: TGTGCCAGCAGCCCTCGTAAAGGGGTTGGCACTGAAGCTTTCTTT. The chain links TRBV7-2 to TRBJ1-1, with D possibly matching TRBD1 (5 bases). This CDR3 contains 15 residues. The germline V and J ends were trimmed by 5 bases and 4 bases, with 17 bases remaining between them. Per the germline V gene, CDR1 is SGHTA and CDR2 is FQGNSA. Based on the CDR3 plus reference TRBV7-2 and TRBJ1-1, the full variable domain is GAGVSQSPSNKVTEKGKDVELRCDPISGHTALYWYRQSLGQGLEFLIYFQGNSAPDKSGLPSDRFSAERTGGSVSTLTIQRTQQEDSAVYLCASSPRKGVGTEAFFGQGTRLTVV.

CDR3 residues: CASSRRTSGKVNEQYF. In DNA, the CDR3 is TGTGCCAGCAGCCGAAGGACTAGCGGGAAAGTCAACGAGCAGTACTTC. The chain couples TRBV9 to TRBJ2-7, with 12 bases identical to TRBD2. Germline-derived CDR1 and CDR2 are SGDLS and YYNGEE. V gave up 4 bases and J gave up 5 bases; unmatched junction bases: 10. This CDR3 comprises 16 residues.

In its sample, this clone was seen a few times. The chain joins TRBV6-5 to TRBJ2-7, with 10 bases aligning to TRBD2. Germline trimming cut 0 bases from V and 5 bases from J; bases unmatched to any gene: 7. CDR3 length equals 16 residues. Germline V gene data show CDR1 as MNHEY and CDR2 as SVGAGI. The CDR3 bases are TGTGCCAGCAGTTACTCTACTAGCGGGATGTTCCACGAGCAGTACTTC. This codes for CASSYSTSGMFHEQYF.

The chain recombines TRBV7-2 with TRBJ2-1; D gene uncertain. CDR3 size: 12 residues. Looked up from germline, CDR1 is SGHTA and CDR2 is FQGNSA. V was trimmed by 1 base and J by 9 bases, leaving 7 bases between them. The CDR3 sequence is CASSLVLFEQFF. DNA for the CDR3: TGTGCCAGCAGCTTAGTACTCTTTGAGCAGTTCTTC.

CDR3 nucleotide sequence: TGCGCCAGCAGCTTGGCCTGGGGACTAGCGGGATCAACCAGGGGCGAGCAGTACTTC. The encoded protein is CASSLAWGLAGSTRGEQYF. This chain joins TRBV5-1 and TRBJ2-7; 13 positions agree with TRBD2. The CDR3 runs to 19 residues. Trimming took 0 bases from V and 6 from J; bases not matched to a gene: 15. Germline V gives CDR1 SGHRS, CDR2 YFSETQ.

This clone was picked up one time. This chain joins TRBV28 and TRBJ2-4; tentative D call: TRBD1 (5 bases). CDR1 is MDHEN, CDR2 SYDVKM, per germline. V lost 3 bases and J 0 bases, leaving 18 bases between the germline ends. The CDR3 has 18 residues. The CDR3: CASSFDSRRKLAKNIQYF. In nucleotides, the CDR3 is TGTGCCAGCAGTTTCGACAGCCGTCGCAAACTAGCCAAAAACATTCAGTACTTC.

The V gene is TRBV6-2 or TRBV6-3, the J gene TRBJ2-1; TRBD2 might be the D (6 bases). This CDR3 is built from 15 residues. Germline V gene lookup returns CDR1 MNHEY and CDR2 SVGEGT. V dropped 0 bases and J dropped 6 bases, with 12 bases sitting between them. The CDR3 nucleotides are TGTGCCAGCAGTTACTCGGCTAGCGAGAGCAATGAGCAGTTCTTC. It codes for CASSYSASESNEQFF.

V gene TRBV28 combines with J gene TRBJ1-1; the D is unclear. Germline CDR1 and CDR2: MDHEN and SYDVKM. V was cut by 4 bases and J by 6 bases, with 12 bases left in between. This CDR3 has 13 residues. The CDR3 DNA follows: TGTGCCAGCAGTTCCGAACTCCCCTCTGAAGCTTTCTTT. Translated: CASSSELPSEAFF.

V is TRBV27 and J is TRBJ1-1, with D unclear. This CDR3 is 14 amino acids long. CDR1 is MNHEY and CDR2 is SMNVEV in the germline V gene (reference sequence). Trimming left V 6 bases short and J 11 bases short, with 22 bases between. CDR3 region: CASRPVAGRPTAFF. As DNA, the CDR3 is TGTGCCAGCAGGCCGGTGGCGGGCCGGCCGACGGCTTTCTTT.

This chain uses TRBV3-1 (or the pseudogene TRBV3-2) with TRBJ1-4; D is unresolved. The CDR3 is made up of 13 amino acids. V was shortened by 4 bases and J by 8 bases, with 11 bases between the two germline ends. In germline, CDR1 is LGHDT, CDR2 YNNKEL (reference sequence). CDR3 region: CASSPGNGEKLFF. The CDR3 DNA sequence: TGTGCCAGCAGCCCGGGGAACGGGGAAAAACTGTTTTTT.

The chain joins TRBV28 to TRBJ2-3, with D possibly matching TRBD1 (6 bases). The germline V gene encodes CDR1 MDHEN and CDR2 SYDVKM. This CDR3 spans 16 amino acids. Trimming removed 3 bases at V and 2 bases at J, with 15 bases between. The CDR3 sequence: CASSFSQGQNTDTQYF. The CDR3 DNA follows: TGTGCCAGCAGTTTCTCACAGGGCCAGAACACAGATACGCAGTATTTT.

The chain employs TRBV19 and TRBJ2-1, with TRBD2 matching over 10 bases. After removal of 2 bases from V and 5 bases from J, the junction contained 9 bases not matched to a gene. The CDR3 has 17 amino acids. Germline CDR1 reads LNHDA; CDR2 reads SQIVND (reference sequence). CDR3 protein: CASSIKPGLAENNEQFF. DNA of the CDR3: TGTGCCAGTAGTATAAAACCAGGACTAGCGGAAAACAATGAGCAGTTCTTC. The full variable domain, rest sourced from reference TRBV19 and TRBJ2-1, is DGGITQSPKYLFRKEGQNVTLSCEQNLNHDAMYWYRQDPGQGLRLIYYSQIVNDFQKGDIAEGYSVSREKKESFPLTVTSAQKNPTAFYLCASSIKPGLAENNEQFFGPGTRLTVL.

This sequence joins TRBV7-9 and TRBJ1-5, with 7 positions matching TRBD1. This CDR3 has 16 residues. V shed 4 bases, J shed 1 base, and the junction held 7 bases outside the gene matches. Germline V gene data show CDR1 as SEHNR and CDR2 as FQNEAQ (reference sequence). The CDR3 sequence: CASSSNRGLSNQPQHF. DNA of the CDR3: TGTGCCAGCAGCTCCAACAGGGGATTGAGCAATCAGCCCCAGCATTTT.

This chain uses TRBV12-3 or TRBV12-4 with TRBJ1-2; maybe TRBD1 (6 bases). This CDR3 region has 13 residues. Trimming removed 5 bases from V and 7 bases from J, with 14 bases in between. The CDR3 is CASSPNRAAGYTF. The CDR3 nucleotides are TGTGCCAGCAGTCCCAACAGGGCTGCTGGCTACACCTTC.

The J gene is TRBJ2-1, the V gene TRBV9, with 8 bases lining up with TRBD2. Per germline, CDR1 SGDLS and CDR2 YYNGEE. The CDR3 contains 15 residues. V lost 0 bases, J lost 3 bases, and 2 bases stayed unmatched. CDR3 DNA sequence: TGTGCCAGCAGCGTAGATACTAGCGGCTACAATGAGCAGTTCTTC. Residues: CASSVDTSGYNEQFF.

The chain employs TRBV6-5 and TRBJ1-5; unclear D gene. Germline V gene data show CDR1 as MNHEY and CDR2 as SVGAGI. V lost 8 bases and J 2 bases, leaving 13 bases between the germline ends. This CDR3 is built from 14 residues. The DNA of the CDR3 is TGTGCCAGCCTCCGACGGGAGGGCAATCAGCCCCAGCATTTT. Its translation: CASLRREGNQPQHF.

The chain combines TRBV5-5 with TRBJ2-3, with a weak D call TRBD1 (5 bases). Trimming left V 1 base short and J 2 bases short, with 14 bases between. The CDR3 loop spans 16 amino acids. From germline, CDR1 is SGHKS and CDR2 YYEKEE (reference sequence). As DNA, the CDR3 is TGTGCCAGCAGCTTGAAGCAGGGCCTAATCACAGATACGCAGTATTTT. Protein: CASSLKQGLITDTQYF.

The rearrangement uses TRBV9 and TRBJ2-7, with 9 bases identical to TRBD2. The CDR3 runs to 14 residues. V was clipped by 7 bases and J by 5 bases; unmatched bases: 10. Per the germline V gene, CDR1 is SGDLS and CDR2 is YYNGEE. CDR3 sequence (DNA): TGTGCCAGCGGTCATAGCGGGAGTATGGACGAGCAGTACTTC. Its translation is CASGHSGSMDEQYF. Drawing the rest from reference TRBV9 and TRBJ2-7, the complete variable domain is DSGVTQTPKHLITATGQRVTLRCSPRSGDLSVYWYQQSLDQGLQFLIQYYNGEERAKGNILERFSAQQFPDLHSELNLSSLELGDSALYFCASGHSGSMDEQYFGPGTRLTVT.

The rearrangement uses TRBV7-3 and TRBJ2-1; weak D call: TRBD1 (7 bases). Trimming left V 0 bases short and J 5 bases short, with 17 bases between. The CDR3 covers 17 residues. CDR1 and CDR2 from the germline V gene are SGHTA and FQGTGA. The CDR3 loop reads CASSLTTGQAGHNEQFF. Written as DNA, the CDR3 is TGTGCCAGCAGCTTAACAACCGGACAGGCGGGGCACAATGAGCAGTTCTTC.

This CDR3 reads CASSIPRTGGFGEAFF. The CDR3, as DNA: TGTGCCAGTAGTATACCCCGGACAGGGGGCTTTGGTGAAGCTTTCTTT. The chain uses TRBV19 and TRBJ1-1, with 11 bases fitting TRBD1. The J segment lost 7 bases and the V segment lost 2 bases, leaving 9 bases of the junction unmatched. CDR3 length equals 16 residues. Germline CDR1 and CDR2: LNHDA and SQIVND (reference sequence).

J is TRBJ2-7 and V is TRBV15; no clear D gene. This CDR3 is 12 amino acids long. The V and J ends lost 3 bases and 1 base respectively, with 4 bases between them. Germline CDR1 and CDR2: LNHNV and YYDKDF (reference sequence). The CDR3 reads CATSSQSYEQYF. The CDR3 coding sequence is TGTGCCACCAGCAGCCAATCCTACGAGCAGTACTTC. The entire variable domain, with the rest obtained from reference TRBV15 and TRBJ2-7, is as follows: DAMVIQNPRYQVTQFGKPVTLSCSQTLNHNVMYWYQQKSSQAPKLLFHYYDKDFNNEADTPDNFQSRRPNTSFCFLDIRSPGLGDTAMYLCATSSQSYEQYFGPGTRLTVT.

The chain couples TRBV19 to TRBJ1-1, with 8 bases fitting TRBD1. Germline CDR1 LNHDA, CDR2 SQIVND (reference sequence). CDR3 length equals 17 residues. Trimming cost V 3 bases and J 1 base; bases outside gene matches: 10. CDR3 sequence (DNA): TGTGCCAGTAGTATCCCCACACAGGGGGTAAGGAACACTGAAGCTTTCTTT. Translated: CASSIPTQGVRNTEAFF.

This sequence joins TRBV5-1 and TRBJ1-1; D may be TRBD1 (6 bases). Germline V gene lookup returns CDR1 SGHRS and CDR2 YFSETQ. V lost 4 bases and J lost 3, with 13 bases in between. The CDR3 is made up of 14 amino acids. The CDR3 protein is CASSISGEHTEAFF. CDR3 sequence (DNA): TGCGCCAGCAGCATTTCAGGGGAGCACACTGAAGCTTTCTTT.

The rearrangement links TRBV27 to TRBJ2-5; tentatively, D is TRBD1 (5 bases). V dropped 6 bases and J dropped 1 base, with 24 bases sitting between them. CDR3 length: 18 residues. CDR1 MNHEY and CDR2 SMNVEV come from the germline V gene (reference sequence). The CDR3 region has the DNA TGTGCCAGCAGGGGCTTAGGGGCAGGGCAAACTGGCCAAGAGACCCAGTACTTC. It yields the protein CASRGLGAGQTGQETQYF.

In this sample, this clone turned up once. V usage is TRBV2 and J usage is TRBJ2-1; 8 nucleotides agree with TRBD2. From germline, CDR1 is SNHLY and CDR2 FYNNEI. The CDR3 extends over 14 amino acids. V dropped 8 bases and J dropped 3; count of bases not matched to a gene: 6. CDR3 amino acids: CASVGTSVYNEQFF. The CDR3 coding sequence is TGTGCCAGCGTCGGGACTAGTGTCTACAATGAGCAGTTCTTC.

The chain has TRBV21-1 and TRBJ2-2; the listed D gene, TRBD2, was not tested against the DNA. TRBV21-1 has pseudogene status. The CDR3 sequence is 15 residues long. The CDR3 DNA is TGTGCCAATGCGGAGGGACTAGCAAACACCGGGGAGCTGTTTTTT. Its translation is CANAEGLANTGELFF.